This entry concerns a single T cell receptor beta chain. Its antigen has not been determined. No much larger clone is present one base from it, and per-base qualities are unavailable. Libraries came from the immunoSEQ multiplex PCR assay. Per the authors' processing: During preprocessing, nonproductive sequences were discarded, as were any CDR3s that did not begin with C, did not end with F or W, or were shorter than 7 amino acids. The MANAFEST web app identified antigen-specific clonotypes based on expansion compared with the reference and other culture wells. A clone was considered positive if significant expansion relative to the reference culture was observed in 2 of 3 replicate wells at an FDR below 0.05. A further requirement for positive clones was significant expansion compared with all other tandem wells, along with an odds ratio above 5. Pairwise Levenshtein distance, computed with the stringdist R package after three terminal residues were trimmed from each end, was used as the measure of CDR3 homology. As stored in TCRdb, this immuneACCESS dataset retains in-frame rearrangements with V and J assigned. A fraction of the clones does not appear; measured against another copy, unresolved V genes explain less than half of the discrepancy, and the remainder lacks a known reason. V, J and clone size derive from that table, while D and trimming were established from the DNA sequence. The sample data list about 23,000 clones, and over 65% of these were observed just once. The ten largest clones capture approximately 30% of the sample.

CD4+ T cells from unexposed donors were collected before the COVID-19 pandemic (2011-2018). After more than 9 days of culture, CD4+ T cells were isolated with the EasySep CD4+ T cell isolation kit. As cell numbers permitted, CD4+ T cells from unexposed donors were tested for reactivity to SARS-CoV-2 S and N and to four common cold coronavirus spike pools. Each well held 1.5 million to 2.5 million PBMCs cultured in IMDM containing around 5% human AB serum and roughly 9.4 IU/ml IL-2. Half of the culture medium was replaced with fresh IL-2-containing medium on days 3 and 7. Triplicate replicate wells were generally used for each peptide culture condition. Leukapheresis product for the unexposed donors was bought commercially. Ficoll-Paque PLUS gradient centrifugation was used to isolate PBMCs from leukapheresis product or whole blood. PBMCs were either used fresh in the expansion assay or cryopreserved at -140 degrees C. The QIAamp Micro DNA Kit was used to extract genomic DNA from the CD4+ T cells.

The data were taken from a study of CD4 T cells in relation to SARS-CoV-2 and coronaviruses (dated by TCRdb to the early 2020s). A note on the overall study: In the ViraFEST assay, PBMCs were cultured with antigen for about 11 days, after which TCR beta CDR3s were sequenced to identify clonal expansions specific to the antigen. An HIV-1 Nef peptide pool or a culture without peptide was used as the negative reference condition. Samples from three pre-COVID donors and the naive versus memory experiments were sequenced with the Adaptive Biotechnologies TCR-sequencing kit; other data were Illumina-based. A different, Illumina-based TCR-beta assay was used to sequence expansion assays from other donors in the study. Memory CD4+ T cell crossreactivity between SARS-CoV-2 and common cold coronavirus spike proteins was assessed at the TCR clonotype level in the study. Using patient-derived lymphoblastoid cell lines, the shared crossreactive spike epitopes were mapped to their HLA restriction. Findings and caveats that apply to the study as a whole: Compared with monoreactive clones, crossreactive clones had significantly weaker SARS-CoV-2-driven expansion, a result consistent with antigenic imprinting. Small numbers of patients and of tested TCRs limited the study. Memory CD4+ clonotypes crossrecognizing SARS-CoV-2 and at least one common cold coronavirus spike were found in 60% to 70% of donors. Crossreactivity analysis was centred on spike protein, so crossreactivity against other viral proteins was not assessed. No donor contributed both pre-pandemic and post-infection samples, which limited tracing the source of pre-existing responses.

CDR1 is given as SGHTA and CDR2 as FQGTGA, both from the germline V gene. The CDR3 goes from the cysteine to the phenylalanine over 15 residues. The DNA shown is the 45-base CDR3, in frame from base 1. V is cut by 2 bases and J by 4 bases, and the space between the germline ends is 15 bases. The specimen was CD4+ T cells from PBMCs, cultured in vitro. The sequence is built from TRBV7-3 and TRBJ2-7, with the D call perhaps TRBD1 or TRBD2, each one matching 5 bases. The clonotype comes from a human donor in good health. At the DNA level, the sequence is TGTGCCAGCAGCTTAGGTGGGGGTCCACAGTACGAGCAGTACTTC. This translates into CASSLGGGPQYEQYF.